This passage covers 26 T cell receptor beta chains from one sample sequenced in a study of blood T cell repertoires in COVID-19. Sequencing was performed with immunoSEQ multiplex PCR; in TCRdb, only in-frame clones are kept and a portion is missing. The sample has about 71,000 clones; 85% to 90% are singletons. Sequenced sample: peripheral blood. These receptors all stem from a man between 50 and 59 years old with active COVID-19.

The chain employs TRBV15 and TRBJ1-3, with 9 bases fitting TRBD1. Germline CDR1 LNHNV, CDR2 YYDKDF (reference sequence). V gave up 0 bases and J gave up 7 bases; unmatched junction bases: 1. The CDR3 covers 14 residues. CDR3 coding DNA: TGTGCCACCAGCAGAGAAGGGACAGGGAACACCATATATTTT. Protein: CATSREGTGNTIYF. The whole variable domain, remainder taken from reference TRBV15 and TRBJ1-3, is DAMVIQNPRYQVTQFGKPVTLSCSQTLNHNVMYWYQQKSSQAPKLLFHYYDKDFNNEADTPDNFQSRRPNTSFCFLDIRSPGLGDTAMYLCATSREGTGNTIYFGEGSWLTVV.

The chain couples TRBV5-4 to TRBJ1-6; D unresolved. The CDR3 runs to 16 residues. The V gene's germline CDR1 is SGHNT and CDR2 YYREEE (reference sequence). V was cut by 1 base and J by 7 bases, with 15 bases left in between. Here the CDR3 reads CASSLLTFATNSPLHF. CDR3 DNA: TGTGCCAGCAGCTTGTTAACCTTCGCAACAAATTCACCCCTCCACTTT.

This clone was counted once. The chain has TRBV6-2 or TRBV6-3 and TRBJ2-7, with 9 bases fitting TRBD1. The V segment lost 5 bases and the J segment 2 bases; nucleotides outside the gene matches: 4. The length of the CDR3 is 14 residues. The germline V gene has CDR1 MNHEY and CDR2 SVGEGT. CDR3 sequence: CASSETGGTYEQYF. The CDR3 DNA reads as TGTGCCAGCAGTGAGACAGGGGGAACCTACGAGCAGTACTTC.

This chain uses TRBV5-1 with TRBJ1-2; 9 bases are shared with TRBD1. Germline assignment: CDR1 SGHRS and CDR2 YFSETQ. This CDR3 has 15 residues. Trimming took 0 bases from V and 6 from J; bases not matched to a gene: 6. CDR3 loop: CASSLEGTGLDGYTF. CDR3 nucleotides: TGCGCCAGCAGCTTGGAAGGGACAGGGCTTGATGGCTACACCTTC.

The chain uses TRBV6-1 and TRBJ2-1; D call uncertain. Germline values: CDR1 MNHNS, CDR2 SASEGT. Trimming took 2 bases from V and 4 from J, leaving 9 bases between them. This CDR3 region has 14 residues. As DNA, the CDR3 is TGTGCCAGCAGTGAATCTGACTCGTACAATGAGCAGTTCTTC. It encodes CASSESDSYNEQFF.

The chain carries TRBV10-3 and TRBJ2-3; D not certain. The V end lost 0 bases, the J end lost 5 bases, and 6 bases lay between the germline ends. CDR1 ENHRY and CDR2 SYGVKD come from the germline V gene. The CDR3 length is 13 residues. CDR3 coding DNA: TGTGCCATCAGTGAGTCCCTTGTAGATACGCAGTATTTT. This codes for CAISESLVDTQYF.

A single count supports this clone. This chain connects TRBV7-2 to TRBJ2-2; 7 bases match TRBD1. This CDR3 is built from 17 residues. Germline lookup yields CDR1 SGHTA and CDR2 FQGNSA. V gave up 5 bases and J gave up 2 bases; unmatched junction bases: 11. The CDR3 nucleotides are TGTGCCAGCAGCCCGCGAAAGGGGGCAGGAAACACCGGGGAGCTGTTTTTT. Protein sequence: CASSPRKGAGNTGELFF.

The CDR3 protein is CASQGGHQETQYF. The CDR3 DNA reads as TGTGCCAGCCAGGGGGGTCATCAAGAGACCCAGTACTTC. The chain employs TRBV21-1 and TRBJ2-5; the table's D call, TRBD1, was not checked against the DNA. TRBV21-1 is a pseudogene locus. The CDR3 extends over 13 amino acids.

This sequence joins TRBV19 and TRBJ1-3, with D hard to call. This CDR3 region has 14 residues. Germline CDR1 LNHDA, CDR2 SQIVND (reference sequence). V was shortened by 7 bases and J by 0 bases, with 10 bases between the two germline ends. The CDR3 loop reads CASISGSSGNTIYF. DNA for the CDR3: TGTGCCAGTATTAGTGGGAGCTCTGGAAACACCATATATTTT.

The rearrangement uses TRBV7-9 and TRBJ1-4; D is possibly TRBD1 (6 bases). V was pared by 6 bases and J by 8 bases, with 22 bases between. CDR1 is SEHNR and CDR2 is FQNEAQ in the germline V gene (reference sequence). The CDR3 is made up of 16 amino acids. The CDR3 nucleotides are TGTGCCAGCAGTTCTCAGATCGGCAGGGGAGACGAAAAACTGTTTTTT. Translation gives CASSSQIGRGDEKLFF.

The rearrangement joins TRBV7-2 to TRBJ1-2, with D hard to call. CDR3 length: 14 amino acids. The germline V gene encodes CDR1 SGHTA and CDR2 FQGNSA. Between the trimmed V and J ends, which lost 3 bases and 0 bases, there was a span of 8 bases. The CDR3 region has the DNA TGTGCCAGCAGCTTCACGAGATCTAACTATGGCTACACCTTC. It encodes CASSFTRSNYGYTF.

The V and J genes are TRBV18 and TRBJ2-1; 10 bases line up with TRBD2. The CDR3 sequence is 16 residues long. Per the germline V gene, CDR1 is KGHSH and CDR2 is LQKENI. The V gene end was trimmed by 5 bases and the J gene end by 4 bases; junction bases not matched to a gene: 8. The CDR3 region has the DNA TGTGCCAGCTCATCCCCGGGACTAGCGATATACAATGAGCAGTTCTTC. Translating it yields CASSSPGLAIYNEQFF.

The chain employs TRBV11-2 and TRBJ1-2, with TRBD1 identical over 8 bases. V gave up 5 bases and J gave up 5 bases; unmatched junction bases: 1. Germline V gives CDR1 SGHAT, CDR2 FQNNGV. The CDR3 sequence is 12 residues long. The CDR3 DNA reads as TGTGCCAGCAGCCAGGGGGCGTATGGCTACACCTTC. It specifies CASSQGAYGYTF.

Only a few counts were recorded for this clone. CDR3 nucleotides: TGTGCCAGTAGTATAGTCAGGGCTGAAGTTCAGCCCCAGCATTTT. Residues: CASSIVRAEVQPQHF. The chain recombines TRBV19 with TRBJ1-5; TRBD1 is a possible D gene (5 bases). This CDR3 spans 15 amino acids. Germline-derived CDR1 and CDR2 are LNHDA and SQIVND (reference sequence). Trimming removed 1 base from V and 6 bases from J, with 13 bases in between.

The chain recombines TRBV6-5 with TRBJ2-5; D ambiguous. The CDR3 consists of 14 residues. CDR1 is MNHEY, CDR2 SVGAGI, per germline. Trimming left V 0 bases short and J 1 base short, with 6 bases between. In DNA form, the CDR3 reads TGTGCCAGCAGTTACTCTGGTAGCCAAGAGACCCAGTACTTC. This translates into CASSYSGSQETQYF.

The chain combines TRBV5-4 with TRBJ1-2, with D possibly being TRBD1 (6 bases). Germline loops: CDR1 SGHNT, CDR2 YYREEE (reference sequence). This CDR3 has 12 residues. Between the trimmed V and J ends, which lost 5 bases and 8 bases, there was a span of 13 bases. The CDR3 DNA reads as TGTGCCAGCAGGTCACAGGGAGACGGCTACACCTTC. It specifies CASRSQGDGYTF.

This clone occurred a few times. The chain combines TRBV7-2 with TRBJ2-1; D call uncertain. V was trimmed by 1 base and J by 6 bases, leaving 4 bases between them. The CDR3 contains 12 residues. CDR1 and CDR2 (germline): SGHTA, FQGNSA. Here the CDR3 reads CASSLVSNEQFF. Written as DNA, the CDR3 is TGTGCCAGCAGCTTAGTTAGCAATGAGCAGTTCTTC. Using reference TRBV7-2 and TRBJ2-1 for the parts outside the CDR3, the full variable domain is GAGVSQSPSNKVTEKGKDVELRCDPISGHTALYWYRQSLGQGLEFLIYFQGNSAPDKSGLPSDRFSAERTGGSVSTLTIQRTQQEDSAVYLCASSLVSNEQFFGPGTRLTVL.

In its sample, this clone was seen a few times. J is TRBJ1-5 and V is TRBV2, with TRBD1 matching over 8 bases. Germline-derived CDR1 and CDR2 are SNHLY and FYNNEI. The CDR3 contains 14 residues. V was clipped by 5 bases and J by 7 bases; unmatched bases: 7. The CDR3 DNA follows: TGTGCCAGCAGTCGACAGGGGCAAGGACAGCCCCAGCATTTT. Encoded protein: CASSRQGQGQPQHF.

The chain combines TRBV2 with TRBJ1-1, with 7 bases identical to TRBD1. Germline V gene data show CDR1 as SNHLY and CDR2 as FYNNEI. This CDR3 comprises 14 residues. Losses at the gene ends were 6 bases for V and 5 bases for J; bases not matched to a gene: 9. The CDR3: CASSESGQFTEAFF. CDR3 DNA: TGTGCCAGCAGCGAATCGGGACAGTTTACTGAAGCTTTCTTT. The full variable domain, in which reference TRBV2 and TRBJ1-1 provide the parts outside the CDR3, is EPEVTQTPSHQVTQMGQEVILRCVPISNHLYFYWYRQILGQKVEFLVSFYNNEISEKSEIFDDQFSVERPDGSNFTLKIRSTKLEDSAMYFCASSESGQFTEAFFGQGTRLTVV.

The chain couples TRBV4-1 to TRBJ1-2; perhaps TRBD1 as D (5 bases). V dropped 4 bases and J dropped 5 bases, with 17 bases sitting between them. From germline, CDR1 is MGHRA and CDR2 YSYEKL. This CDR3 is built from 15 residues. The CDR3 sequence is CASSRGRLGRYGYTF. The CDR3 DNA follows: TGCGCCAGCAGCCGGGGACGCCTAGGGAGGTATGGCTACACCTTC.

This rearrangement joins TRBV7-8 to TRBJ1-3; unclear D gene. V lost 5 bases and J 4 bases, leaving 9 bases between the germline ends. The CDR3 has 13 residues. The germline V gene encodes CDR1 SGHVS and CDR2 FQNEAQ. CDR3 nucleotide sequence: TGTGCCAGCAGCCTTGGGCCCGGAAACACCATATATTTT. Translated: CASSLGPGNTIYF.

The chain combines TRBV6-1 with TRBJ2-3; no reliable D call. Trimming removed 3 bases at V and 0 bases at J, with 4 bases between. The germline V gene encodes CDR1 MNHNS and CDR2 SASEGT. The CDR3 is made up of 13 amino acids. The CDR3 sequence is CASSDPSTDTQYF. CDR3 sequence (DNA): TGTGCCAGCAGTGATCCTAGCACAGATACGCAGTATTTT.

The V call is TRBV14, the J call TRBJ2-1; 11 bases agree with TRBD2. The CDR3 sequence is 15 residues long. Germline V lookup: CDR1 SGHDN, CDR2 FVKESK. V trimming: 5 bases; J trimming: 4 bases; junction bases outside the gene matches: 4. CDR3 DNA sequence: TGTGCCAGCAGCTCGGGACTAGCGGATTACAATGAGCAGTTCTTC. This codes for CASSSGLADYNEQFF.

Worth noting for this clone: Sequence at one end of the junction differs from germline and may be a read error. V is TRBV2 and J is TRBJ2-4, with 7 bases that match TRBD1. The CDR3 has 13 amino acids. The germline CDR1 and CDR2 sequences are SNHLY and FYNNEI. CDR3 region: CASREGGAPIQYF. The CDR3 region has the DNA TGTGCCAGCAGGGAAGGGGGCGCACCCATTCAGTACTTC.

This sequence joins TRBV9 and TRBJ2-7; 7 bases agree with TRBD1. Germline V gives CDR1 SGDLS, CDR2 YYNGEE. The trim removed 4 bases at V and 3 bases at J, leaving 13 bases unmatched. CDR3 length equals 16 residues. CDR3 region: CASSPTSQGKGYEQYF. The DNA of the CDR3 is TGTGCCAGCAGCCCTACATCACAGGGGAAAGGCTACGAGCAGTACTTC.

The chain is built from TRBV2 and TRBJ2-5; TRBD2 agrees at 11 bases. The CDR3 covers 15 residues. Germline V gene sequence: CDR1 SNHLY, CDR2 FYNNEI. V was clipped by 5 bases and J by 5 bases; unmatched bases: 7. The CDR3 DNA reads as TGTGCCAGCAGTAGAGATAGCGGGGGGGCCGAGACCCAGTACTTC. Protein product: CASSRDSGGAETQYF.